The clone carrying this T cell receptor (beta chain) was observed a few times. Antigen: not known. The source of the sample is a study of T cells after yellow fever vaccination. Study-level background: Fractions with few cells were prepared using SMART-Seq v4 Ultra Low Input.

General study results and limits: Faster peaking, at day 5 versus 15, marked a secondary response that was weaker. Clonotype sharing between CD4 and CD8 compartments was small.

V was pared by 6 bases and J by 3 bases, with 15 bases between. CDR3 length: 14 residues. By 5'RACE template switching, TCR cDNA was produced, with a universal primer site and UMIs added in the process. TCRdb called the 5' RACE reads again in MiXCR, with one record for every CDR3 protein. Here the sample spans hundreds of thousands of distinct CDR3 sequences, just over 20% being singletons. The clonotype was recovered from a man younger than 35 who received the YFV17D yellow fever vaccine. This chain connects TRBV12-3 or TRBV12-4 to TRBJ2-7, with a possible D match to TRBD2 (5 bases). The sequenced sample was PBMCs, obtained less than 25 days after the first yellow fever vaccination. The CDR3 region is CASSSVGGYYEQYF. In nucleotides, the CDR3 is TGTGCCAGCAGCTCCGTAGGAGGATACTACGAGCAGTACTTC.